The clone carrying this T cell receptor beta chain was recorded once. V was pared by 7 bases and J by 11 bases, with 10 bases of the junction left unmatched. The CDR3 has 12 amino acids. The data belong to a study of blood T cell repertoires in COVID-19. Study at large: COVID-19 samples collected from the United States, Italy and Spain covered acute and convalescent phases. T cells, B-cell-depleted T cells, or PBMCs provided the cDNA or gDNA that served as material.

In the original workflow: Reference gene primer amplification in the assay estimated nucleated cell counts. Only in-frame clones appear in the TCRdb table, and some are missing; sequencing was by immunoSEQ multiplex PCR. V and J calls and clone size come straight from that table; D and trimming were deduced from the DNA. The data contain a few hundred thousand clones, over 75% of them singletons. This clonotype was obtained from a woman aged 60-70 years with acute or convalescent COVID-19. The chain has TRBV12-3 or TRBV12-4 and TRBJ1-1; TRBD1 matches 7 bases. Sequences were obtained from peripheral blood. The CDR3 reads CASILEGARAFF. The CDR3 DNA reads as TGTGCCAGCATCTTGGAGGGGGCTCGGGCTTTCTTT.